The entry below gives a single T cell receptor beta chain sequence along with its context. Its antigen is unknown. This specimen comes from a study of T-cell memory formation after mild COVID-19. V lost 6 bases and J lost 9; bases outside the gene matches: 6. Germline V gives CDR1 MDHEN, CDR2 SYDVKM. The CDR3 sequence is 13 residues long. TCRdb ran MiXCR on the 5' RACE reads and lists one entry per CDR3 protein. The table shows roughly 310,000 distinct CDR3 sequences, with about a sixth occurring only once. Overall study results and limits: Researchers report contracting CD4+ clones mostly in CM and EM, with CD8+ clones in EMRA. SARS-CoV-2 specificity of second-wave clones peaking day 37 was unconfirmed.

The source is a man aged 18 to 29 who had mild COVID-19 (a few samples of this study predate the infection). Cell type and time point are not known. Sequencing was carried out using PBMCs or a T cell subset sorted from them (not recorded which). This rearrangement joins TRBV28 to TRBJ2-4; 9 bases line up with TRBD1. The CDR3 loop is CASRGTGRVIQYF. CDR3 sequence (DNA): TGTGCCAGCAGGGGGACAGGGAGAGTCATTCAGTACTTC. Drawing the rest from reference TRBV28 and TRBJ2-4, the complete variable domain is DVKVTQSSRYLVKRTGEKVFLECVQDMDHENMFWYRQDPGLGLRLIYFSYDVKMKEKGDIPEGYSVSREKKERFSLILESASTNQTSMYLCASRGTGRVIQYFGAGTRLSVL.